This T cell receptor (beta chain) was sequenced during a study of Graves' ophthalmopathy and Graves' hyperthyroidism. This clonotype was picked up many times. Amplification of TCR beta CDR3 regions used RNA transcripts. First-round RT-PCR relied on HTBI primers, and a second-round multiplex PCR came next. TCRdb fed the multiplex PCR reads into MiXCR, producing one record per CDR3 protein. The table lists roughly 500,000 distinct CDR3 sequences, approximately 14% of them singletons. The length of the CDR3 is 15 residues. V was clipped by 4 bases and J by 0 bases, with 12 bases between them. Germline CDR1 is MDHEN and CDR2 is SYDVKM.

Source material: blood. The chain has TRBV28 and TRBJ1-2; D is unresolved. The TCR sequence derives from a woman in her twenties or thirties with Graves' ophthalmopathy. CDR3 sequence reads: CASSSRSPANYGYTF. The CDR3 region has the DNA TGTGCCAGCAGTTCCCGATCTCCGGCTAACTATGGCTACACCTTC.